The 11 T cell receptor beta chains presented below share a single source sample, sequenced in a study of T cells after yellow fever vaccination. TCRdb re-called the 5' RACE reads with MiXCR, one entry per CDR3 protein. The sample shows around 230,000 distinct CDR3 sequences, about 7% of them seen only once. Sequences were derived from CD4+ T cells sorted from PBMCs, sampled on the day of the yellow fever booster vaccination. These receptors were taken from a man aged 25 to 45 who received the YFV17D yellow fever vaccine.

This clonotype was counted a few times. The chain carries TRBV5-4 and TRBJ2-5; no reliable D call. Germline V gives CDR1 SGHNT, CDR2 YYREEE (reference sequence). Trimming stripped 0 bases from V and 2 bases from J, with 5 bases between. This CDR3 contains 13 residues. The CDR3 is CASSLGWQETQYF. The CDR3 bases are TGTGCCAGCAGCTTGGGGTGGCAAGAGACCCAGTACTTC.

This clonotype was counted ten times or more. V usage is TRBV5-1 and J usage is TRBJ1-1, with unresolved D. This CDR3 has 15 residues. The V end was cut by 4 bases, the J end by 1 base, with 14 bases between. The germline gives CDR1 SGHRS, CDR2 YFSETQ. DNA of the CDR3: TGCGCCAGCAGCACGGACCACGCCGGGAACACTGAAGCTTTCTTT. It codes for CASSTDHAGNTEAFF. The whole variable domain, remainder taken from reference TRBV5-1 and TRBJ1-1, is KAGVTQTPRYLIKTRGQQVTLSCSPISGHRSVSWYQQTPGQGLQFLFEYFSETQRNKGNFPGRFSGRQFSNSRSEMNVSTLELGDSALYLCASSTDHAGNTEAFFGQGTRLTVV.

This clonotype was counted a few times. This chain uses TRBV12-3 or TRBV12-4 with TRBJ2-7, with D unclear. Trimming left V 4 bases short and J 3 bases short, with 10 bases between. This CDR3 is built from 13 residues. The DNA of the CDR3 is TGTGCCAGCAGTTCCAGAACCCTCTACGAGCAGTACTTC. It specifies CASSSRTLYEQYF.

This clonotype has at least ten counts. The chain links TRBV7-2 to TRBJ2-2; weak D call: TRBD2 (5 bases). CDR3 length: 18 residues. Germline CDR1 SGHTA, CDR2 FQGNSA. The V end was cut by 5 bases, the J end by 2 bases, with 21 bases between. The CDR3 nucleotides are TGTGCCAGCAGCATACCGGGTGGGCTAGCTTTCAACACCGGGGAGCTGTTTTTT. Protein: CASSIPGGLAFNTGELFF.

This clonotype was seen a handful of times. The chain carries TRBV5-1 and TRBJ1-2; 8 bases agree with TRBD1. CDR1 and CDR2 from the germline V gene are SGHRS and YFSETQ. V lost 2 bases to trimming and J lost 4 bases; unmatched junction nucleotides: 13. The CDR3 contains 17 residues. In DNA, the CDR3 is TGCGCCAGCAGCTTAAGGGCAGGGGGCACCGGGGGCTATGGCTACACCTTC. This encodes CASSLRAGGTGGYGYTF.

The chain links TRBV7-9 to TRBJ2-2; TRBD1 might be the D (5 bases). CDR1 and CDR2 (germline): SEHNR, FQNEAQ (reference sequence). CDR3 length equals 13 residues. With 5 bases removed from V and 6 bases from J, the gap between germline ends came to 10 bases. CDR3 sequence: CASSRAGSGELFF. CDR3 sequence (DNA): TGTGCCAGCAGCCGGGCAGGGTCCGGGGAGCTGTTTTTT.

Comments on this clonotype: A much larger clone lies one base from this, so it may be a read error. V gene TRBV18 combines with J gene TRBJ2-6; TRBD2 matches at 8 bases. Germline V gene sequence: CDR1 KGHSH, CDR2 LQKENI. After removal of 6 bases from V and 0 bases from J, the junction contained 10 bases not matched to a gene. The CDR3 totals 18 residues. CDR3 region: CASSRGGCYPSGANVLTF. The CDR3 nucleotides are TGTGCCAGCTCCCGCGGGGGGTGCTACCCCTCTGGGGCCAACGTCCTGACTTTC.

This clonotype was seen a handful of times. The chain links TRBV6-4 to TRBJ1-2; TRBD1 matches 12 bases. In germline, CDR1 is MRHNA, CDR2 SNTAGT. The trim removed 0 bases at V and 8 bases at J, leaving 4 bases unmatched. The length of the CDR3 is 15 residues. The CDR3 DNA follows: TGTGCCAGCAGTGACTCGGGGACAGGGGGCGAGGGCTACACCTTC. Translating gives CASSDSGTGGEGYTF.

This clonotype was counted many times. The chain combines TRBV6-1 with TRBJ2-5, with 13 bases fitting TRBD2. Germline CDR1 is MNHNS and CDR2 is SASEGT. The J segment lost 5 bases and the V segment lost 6 bases, leaving 6 bases of the junction unmatched. The CDR3 loop spans 15 amino acids. This CDR3 reads CASSPGLAGVETQYF. CDR3 DNA: TGTGCCAGCAGCCCCGGACTAGCGGGAGTTGAGACCCAGTACTTC.

This clonotype occurred a few times. The chain carries TRBV7-9 and TRBJ2-1; the match to TRBD1 covers 8 bases. The germline V gene has CDR1 SEHNR and CDR2 FQNEAQ (reference sequence). Unmatched junction bases numbered 0, after V lost 4 bases and J lost 4 bases. This CDR3 has 13 amino acids. CDR3 DNA sequence: TGTGCCAGCAGCTGGACAGGGTACAATGAGCAGTTCTTC. The encoded protein is CASSWTGYNEQFF.

This clonotype was detected only a few times. The chain couples TRBV7-8 to TRBJ1-2, with no clear D. The V gene's germline CDR1 is SGHVS and CDR2 FQNEAQ. The germline V and J ends were trimmed by 1 base and 3 bases, with 9 bases remaining between them. The CDR3 extends over 14 amino acids. The CDR3 sequence is CASSLEGRDYGYTF. CDR3 in DNA: TGTGCCAGCAGCTTAGAGGGCAGAGACTATGGCTACACCTTC.